The source of this TCR beta chain is a study of blood T cells in healthy people across ages. The authors ran a second PCR of about 7 to 12 cycles using a sample-barcoded 5' primer and a J-beta primer mix. TCRdb ran MiXCR on the 5' RACE reads and lists one entry per CDR3 protein. Found here are under 2,000,000 distinct CDR3 sequences, roughly 52% of them singletons; the top ten hold approximately 2.1%. This clonotype was detected a few times. The sample was blood. This receptor was taken from a woman aged 40 to 49 in good health.

The CDR3 reads CASSFSSTRNEQFF. DNA for the CDR3: TGTGCCAGCAGCTTCTCCTCGACCCGCAATGAGCAGTTCTTC. The V gene is TRBV7-2, the J gene TRBJ2-1, with D unresolved. CDR1 and CDR2 (germline): SGHTA, FQGNSA. Trimming took off 3 bases at V and 6 bases at J, with 12 bases between the two ends. This CDR3 is built from 14 residues.